This entry is about one T cell receptor beta chain. The clone's antigen remains unknown. No quality values exist for individual bases; no much larger clone is one base distant. The CDR3, from cysteine to phenylalanine, totals 14 residues. Kept here is only the CDR3 DNA, which spans 42 bases and is read in frame from base 1. The germline V gene (reference sequence) provides CDR1 GTSNPN and CDR2 SVGIG. V lost 2 bases and J lost 7 bases, and the count of bases not matched to a germline gene is 5. The method behind the library was the immunoSEQ multiplex PCR assay. A mixture of 60 forward primers for TCR Vbeta segments and 13 reverse primers for TCR Jbeta segments was used in the multiplex PCR. Amplification of the CDR3 region of rearranged TCR beta genes was performed with a multiplex PCR assay on genomic DNA. The Illumina HiSeq System was used to sequence the amplified TCR beta libraries as 87-base-pair reads. On the study's bioinformatics: Across the 600 to 700 repertoires, a later analysis counted roughly 84 million unique TCR beta chains, roughly 11 million of which were shared by at least two donors. Raw reads were error-corrected and collapsed into unique sequences by a nearest-neighbor algorithm in which closely related sequences were merged to remove PCR and sequencing errors. CDR3 sequences were aligned to IMGT reference sequences to assign V, D and J gene segments. For a sequence to be retained, a match of at least six nucleotides to both a V gene segment and a J gene segment was required. Rearrangements were classified as productive when the CDR3 lacked stop codons and remained in frame with V and J, and all other rearrangements were classified as non-productive. Following IMGT convention, CDR3 was defined as the stretch from the second conserved V-encoded cysteine to the conserved J-encoded phenylalanine. In an earlier analysis of more than 550 of the donors, sequences lacking an unambiguous match to a single V gene segment were excluded. An earlier analysis of 450 to 650 of the donors called V segments functional above 56.7% productive rearrangements and segregating when the between-donor standard deviation exceeded 5%. A statistical classification framework was built to diagnose cytomegalovirus status from the catalog of TCR beta chain sequences. In a later analysis, TCR nucleotide sequences were compared against IMGT/GENE-DB human TR gene sequences so that V and J genes could be assigned. A later analysis assigned CDR3 sequences and most-parsimonious VDJ recombination scenarios with the TCRdist pipeline. In a later analysis, each TCR beta chain was defined by its CDR3 amino acid sequence together with its V-gene family, and reads lacking a unique V-gene family were excluded. A later analysis removed several hundred highly shared, low-generation-probability nucleotide sequences to deal with suspected cross-contamination and a sequencing artifact. A later analysis calculated a clonal expansion index for each public chain from normalized within-repertoire ranks of inferred template counts. In a later analysis, generation probabilities were computed with a VDJ recombination model fitted to out-of-frame rearrangements, and the resulting probabilities were checked against IGoR. A later analysis scored TCR-TCR, TCR-HLA and TCR-CMV co-occurrence with hypergeometric tests, applying a repertoire-size bias correction to TCR pairs. A later analysis estimated false discovery rates by permuting HLA or CMV assignments 20 times. In a later analysis, co-occurring TCRs were grouped with DBSCAN, and TCRdist sequence similarity was added when clustering was performed within HLA-allele-positive subsets. Repertoires with fewer than 30,000 or more than 120,000 public chains were left out of co-occurrence clustering, as were four to six repertoires with anomalous nucleotide sharing. Entries here come from immuneACCESS through TCRdb and include only in-frame sequences with V and J called. Some clones fail to appear in such tables; in the studies checked, an unresolved V gene covers under half of the shortfall, and the cause of the remainder is unknown. The DNA gave D and trimming, while V, J and clone size come from that table. The sample profile shows 75,000 to 90,000 clones; about 80% of them were found once. The ten largest make up about 3.5% of the sample.

This sample stems from a study of cytomegalovirus exposure and HLA in healthy donors (dated by TCRdb to 2016 to 2017). Study-wide context: An earlier analysis of approximately 640 of the donors reported 250 to 350 Gb of sequence data and 117 million unique TCR beta sequences from about 200 million T cells. Donor age, sex, ethnicity and CMV serostatus were collected together with the repertoire data. In an earlier analysis of several hundred of the donors, high-throughput TCR beta sequencing was used to judge whether each TCR beta V gene segment behaved as functional or pseudogenic. Rather than drawing on any new phenotypic data, the later analysis identified candidate immune exposures from TCR beta sequences and the way those sequences occurred across donors. HLA typing included class I and class II loci at four-digit resolution. An early release covering roughly 640 HLA-typed donors comprised 300 to 350 gigabases of sequencing data and tens of millions of unique TCR sequences. Every discovery cohort repertoire had been produced on one sequencing platform. The study combined high-throughput TCR immunosequencing, statistical association of individual TCRs with disease status, and machine learning to predict cytomegalovirus infection status. Of the approximately 400 genotyped donors, approximately 80% fell in the genetic ancestry cluster associated with self-reported Caucasian donors. The study was designed to test whether signatures of past pathogen exposure could be identified by cataloging public T cell receptors. Typing coverage differed by locus: A, B, C, DRB1 and DQB1 were typed in roughly 620-640 donors, DQA1 in about 510, DPA1 in some 570, and DPB1 in just under 490. In a later genetic analysis, genome-wide SNP genotypes for about three fifths of the roughly 670 donors were used, and that subset was treated as a discovery cohort. A separate validation cohort of over 95 different subjects was used in addition to the approximately 640-subject first cohort. The T cell repertoires of several hundred subjects were profiled by immunosequencing and related to cytomegalovirus serostatus. Among several hundred genotyped donors of the cohort, an average of around 240,000 unique TCR beta nucleotide sequences was sequenced per donor, of which about 18% were non-productive. Roughly 5 DR-DQ haplotypes were treated as single units for association and clustering because of strong linkage in the cohort. A later analysis re-analyzed previously published TCR beta repertoires from approximately 700 donors and added high-resolution HLA genotyping to study TCR occurrence patterns.

The study at large found these results: A later analysis found that most CMV-associated TCR beta chains appeared HLA-restricted, with HLA associations seemingly driven largely by CMV exposure. Only TCR beta chains were sequenced in this cohort, and the absence of alpha or paired-chain data limited detectable features. An earlier analysis of around 500 of the donors showed that most TCR beta V segments appeared in productive rearrangements either about 87% or about 30% of the time, which broadly matched IMGT annotations. Linkage disequilibrium might explain the correlated functional status among segregating V segments, but an unknown experimental factor could not be ruled out. In vitro tests confirmed that a few of the cytomegalovirus-associated TCR beta chains recognize cytomegalovirus antigens. The only immune exposure information available for the cohort was CMV serostatus. A later analysis associated 17,000 or so TCR beta sequences with specific HLA alleles at a false discovery rate of 0.05. The classifier was reported to diagnose cytomegalovirus status with high specificity and sensitivity in both the original and validation cohorts. The 87-base-pair reads could not distinguish some IMGT-functional V segments, including TRBV6-2 and TRBV6-3, so those segments were excluded. In a later analysis, HLA-associated TCR beta chains were found to be more clonally expanded and to have lower generation probabilities than equally common non-associated chains. According to a later analysis, parvovirus B19, influenza, CMV and Epstein-Barr virus appeared linked to several top co-occurrence clusters. The earlier analysis of approximately 590 of the donors excluded around 17 rarely observed V segments, including chromosome 9 orphons, because counts were too low. Sequencing depth was assumed to be roughly uniform across donors in the presence/absence analyses, though that assumption may not hold. In a later analysis, TCR association rates were found to vary across HLA loci, with the most associated TCRs seen for DRB1 alleles and the fewest for HLA-C alleles. The authors suggested that the approach could potentially be generalized to other disease states and immunological phenotypes. Most TCR sequences were observed very rarely across donors, whereas some public TCRs were present in many individuals. A later genetic analysis reported fewer N-insertions in productive TCRs among donors in an Asian-associated ancestry cluster than the roughly 670-donor mean. A cluster of highly shared sequence variants was judged likely to represent a technical artifact of the sequencing pipeline. When HLA alleles, especially DR and DQ, strongly co-occurred, attributing TCR associations to individual alleles was difficult. Because HLA typing was missing for some donors at each locus, association tests included only the typed subset. V-gene and J-gene trimming of TCR beta chains was associated with a missense DCLRE1C variant in a later genetic analysis, and the association was replicated in an independent cohort. A further reported finding was that TCR beta sequences accurately predicted the HLA-A and HLA-B alleles for most subjects in the first cohort. In the study, some 160 TCR beta chains were listed as associated with cytomegalovirus.

In total, around 600 healthy bone marrow donors made up the cohort. Cohort members were all nominally healthy when sampled, although unrecorded immune exposures were likely present. The donor tested CMV seronegative, placing the donor among the 350 or so seronegative members of the cohort. A peripheral blood sample was provided by each donor, and peripheral blood mononuclear cells were used for TCR beta sequencing. The Qiagen DNeasy Blood Extraction Kit was used to extract genomic DNA from the blood cell samples. Sequenced sample: PBMCs. This chain is built from TRBV30 and TRBJ2-1, with TRBD2 matching 10 junction bases. The clonotype was recovered from a man aged 45 to 65 in good health and CMV-seronegative. The bases are TGTGCCTGGAGTCTAGGGACTAGCGTTAATGAGCAGTTCTTC. Its amino acids are CAWSLGTSVNEQFF.